What follows are 18 T cell receptor beta chains derived from one specimen sequenced in a study of blood T cell repertoires in COVID-19. TCRdb's copy holds only in-frame clones and misses some; the assay was immunoSEQ multiplex PCR. The sample yields around 280,000 clones, roughly 89% seen once. Sequencing used peripheral blood. Receptor source: a woman aged 25 to 39 with COVID-19, enrolled during active disease.

The gene calls are TRBV13 and TRBJ2-7; possible D gene TRBD1, 6 bases. CDR3 size: 14 residues. V was shortened by 11 bases and J by 4 bases, with 21 bases between the two germline ends. Looked up from germline, CDR1 is PRHDT and CDR2 is FYEKMQ (reference sequence). The CDR3 is CASTGPGRPYEQYF. CDR3 coding DNA: TGTGCCTCCACAGGGCCCGGTCGTCCTTACGAGCAGTACTTC.

The rearrangement joins TRBV10-2 to TRBJ1-5, with 10 nucleotides matching TRBD1. Germline-derived CDR1 and CDR2 are WSHSY and SAAADI. Unmatched junction bases numbered 13, after V lost 2 bases and J lost 3 bases. The CDR3 is 19 amino acids. The CDR3 nucleotides are TGCGCCAGCAGTGAGCCAAGAGAGGGACAGGGGATAGACAATCAGCCCCAGCATTTT. Its protein is CASSEPREGQGIDNQPQHF.

The genes are TRBV5-1 and TRBJ1-2; 7 bases line up with TRBD1. The CDR3 covers 17 residues. CDR1 is SGHRS, CDR2 YFSETQ, per germline. The V and J ends lost 4 bases and 1 base, in that order; junction bases with no gene match: 13. The CDR3 nucleotides read TGCGCCAGCAGCCGGGGACAGCCATCACCTTTTAACTATGGCTACACCTTC. Translating it yields CASSRGQPSPFNYGYTF.

In its sample, this clone was seen once. This chain uses TRBV7-7 with TRBJ2-3, with TRBD2 identical over 9 bases. With 3 bases clipped from V and 4 bases from J, the junction kept 5 bases outside the gene matches. CDR1 is SSHAT, CDR2 FNYEAQ, per germline (reference sequence). This CDR3 region has 15 residues. For the CDR3, the DNA is TGTGCCAGCAGCTTTGGCGGGGGGGCGGCAGATACGCAGTATTTT. This translates into CASSFGGGAADTQYF.

The rearrangement uses TRBV9 and TRBJ1-1; D might be TRBD1 (6 bases). Germline V gives CDR1 SGDLS, CDR2 YYNGEE. The CDR3 has 13 residues. Trimming removed 4 bases from V and 5 bases from J, with 12 bases in between. In DNA form, the CDR3 reads TGTGCCAGCAGCCCCGGACAGACGACTGAAGCTTTCTTT. This encodes CASSPGQTTEAFF.

The chain couples TRBV27 to TRBJ1-2, with D possibly matching TRBD1 (6 bases). Germline V CDR1 and CDR2: MNHEY, SMNVEV (reference sequence). The germline V and J ends were trimmed by 2 bases and 8 bases, with 9 bases remaining between them. This CDR3 has 12 residues. The CDR3 DNA reads TGTGCCAGCAGTTTAGGGGGCGTGGGCTACACCTTC. This codes for CASSLGGVGYTF.

The rearrangement uses TRBV6-5 and TRBJ1-2, with D possibly TRBD1 on 6 matching bases. V was trimmed by 11 bases and J by 8 bases, leaving 21 bases between them. The CDR3 consists of 13 residues. Germline assignment: CDR1 MNHEY and CDR2 SVGAGI. The CDR3 here is CAVGRGTANGYTF. The DNA for the CDR3 is TGTGCCGTAGGCAGGGGTACGGCTAACGGCTACACCTTC.

The chain employs TRBV5-1 and TRBJ2-7; unclear D gene. The ends were cut back, 3 bases at V and 2 bases at J, with 9 bases in the middle. The CDR3 is 13 residues long. Germline lookup yields CDR1 SGHRS and CDR2 YFSETQ. CDR3 loop: CASSSVGAYEQYF. CDR3 nucleotide sequence: TGCGCCAGCAGCTCGGTCGGTGCCTACGAGCAGTACTTC.

This chain connects TRBV19 to TRBJ2-7; 8 bases match TRBD1. Germline-derived CDR1 and CDR2 are LNHDA and SQIVND (reference sequence). Trimming cost V 10 bases and J 1 base; bases outside gene matches: 6. CDR3 length equals 13 residues. The CDR3 DNA reads as TGTGCCACCAACACAGGGGGGTCCTACGAGCAGTACTTC. Translated: CATNTGGSYEQYF.

The chain employs TRBV5-1 and TRBJ1-1, with 7 bases that match TRBD1. J gave up 1 base and V 0 bases, and 3 bases lay outside the gene matches. CDR3 length equals 15 residues. Germline V gene sequence: CDR1 SGHRS, CDR2 YFSETQ. The CDR3 DNA follows: TGCGCCAGCAGCTTGGGACAGGGATCGAACACTGAAGCTTTCTTT. Translated: CASSLGQGSNTEAFF.

A single count supports this clone. The V and J genes are TRBV2 and TRBJ1-1, with D possibly TRBD1 on 6 matching bases. This CDR3 has 16 amino acids. Germline-derived CDR1 and CDR2 are SNHLY and FYNNEI. The ends were cut back, 2 bases at V and 0 bases at J, with 13 bases in the middle. CDR3 in amino acids: CASSEKGGPMNTEAFF. Written as DNA, the CDR3 is TGTGCCAGCAGTGAAAAAGGGGGACCGATGAACACTGAAGCTTTCTTT.

The chain couples TRBV4-1 to TRBJ2-3; 10 bases are a match to TRBD2. Losses at the gene ends were 1 base for V and 2 bases for J; bases not matched to a gene: 3. This CDR3 is 16 amino acids long. Germline V gene data show CDR1 as MGHRA and CDR2 as YSYEKL. The CDR3 DNA is TGCGCCAGCAGCCAAGCTAGCGGGGGTATCACAGATACGCAGTATTTT. It is translated as CASSQASGGITDTQYF.

J is TRBJ1-3 and V is TRBV5-6, with TRBD1 identical over 8 bases. The CDR3 loop spans 17 amino acids. V shed 4 bases, J shed 0 bases, and the junction held 9 bases outside the gene matches. Germline V gene sequence: CDR1 SGHDT, CDR2 YYEEEE. CDR3: CASSPTGGLGSGNTIYF. CDR3 sequence (DNA): TGTGCCAGCAGCCCAACAGGGGGTCTGGGCTCTGGAAACACCATATATTTT.

This clone has only one observation. This chain joins TRBV3-1 (or the pseudogene TRBV3-2) and TRBJ2-7; a weak D match, TRBD1 (5 bases). Trimming cost V 3 bases and J 3 bases, with 12 bases left between them. The CDR3 spans 14 residues. Germline V CDR1 and CDR2: LGHDT, YNNKEL (reference sequence). CDR3 nucleotide sequence: TGTGCCAGCAGCCATAGGGGCAGTGTCTACGAGCAGTACTTC. This gives the protein CASSHRGSVYEQYF.

The chain is built from TRBV6-2 or TRBV6-3 and TRBJ2-3; the D gene is possibly TRBD2 (7 bases). Germline-derived CDR1 and CDR2 are MNHEY and SVGEGT. The V and J ends lost 5 bases and 2 bases respectively, with 17 bases between them. This CDR3 has 16 amino acids. DNA for the CDR3: TGTGCCAGCAGTAGCCGGGGAGGGGGGGACACAGATACGCAGTATTTT. This gives the protein CASSSRGGGDTDTQYF.

The J gene is TRBJ2-2, the V gene TRBV11-2; tentative D call: TRBD1 (5 bases). Germline CDR1 is SGHAT and CDR2 is FQNNGV. The V and J ends lost 5 bases and 6 bases respectively, with 10 bases between them. This CDR3 comprises 13 residues. The DNA for the CDR3 is TGTGCCAGCAGCCTAGGACAACCCGGGGAGCTGTTTTTT. It codes for CASSLGQPGELFF.

The chain recombines TRBV11-2 with TRBJ1-2, with D maybe TRBD1 (5 bases). Germline V gene sequence: CDR1 SGHAT, CDR2 FQNNGV. Trimming stripped 1 base from V and 7 bases from J, with 7 bases between. This CDR3 is 12 amino acids long. DNA for the CDR3: TGTGCCAGCAGCTTAGGGGGCCTTGGCTACACCTTC. Its protein product is CASSLGGLGYTF.

CDR3 sequence (DNA): TGTGCCAGCAGCGCGCCCAGGGAAGGAAAACTGTTTTTT. This encodes CASSAPREGKLFF. This rearrangement joins TRBV7-9 to TRBJ1-4; D is possibly TRBD1 (5 bases). The CDR3 has 13 amino acids. V lost 5 bases and J lost 10, with 14 bases in between. Germline-derived CDR1 and CDR2 are SEHNR and FQNEAQ (reference sequence).